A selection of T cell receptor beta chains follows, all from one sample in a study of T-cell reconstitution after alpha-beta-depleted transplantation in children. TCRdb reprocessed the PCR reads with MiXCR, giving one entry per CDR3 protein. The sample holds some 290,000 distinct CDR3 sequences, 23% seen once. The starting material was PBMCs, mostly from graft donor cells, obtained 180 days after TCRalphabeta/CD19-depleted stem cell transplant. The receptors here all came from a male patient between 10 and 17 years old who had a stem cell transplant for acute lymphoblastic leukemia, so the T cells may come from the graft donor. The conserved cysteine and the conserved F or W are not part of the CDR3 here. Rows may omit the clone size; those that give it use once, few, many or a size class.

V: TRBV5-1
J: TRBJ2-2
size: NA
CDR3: ASSPVTGELF

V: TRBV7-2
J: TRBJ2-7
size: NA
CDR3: ASSLVFWETN

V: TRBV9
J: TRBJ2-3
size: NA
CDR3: ASTVGLISTDTQY

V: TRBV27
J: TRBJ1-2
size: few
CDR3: ASSLYYGEFFYGYT

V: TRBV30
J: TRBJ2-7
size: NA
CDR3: AWRQGYEQY

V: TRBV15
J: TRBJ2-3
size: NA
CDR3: ATSRGSGLVTDTQY

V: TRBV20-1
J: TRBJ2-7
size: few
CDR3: SARDPISDLLAGGPYEQY

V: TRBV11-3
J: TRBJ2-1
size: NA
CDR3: ASSLSRVYTSGKGIYNEQF

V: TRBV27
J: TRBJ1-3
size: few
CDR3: ASSSHRGPPENTIY

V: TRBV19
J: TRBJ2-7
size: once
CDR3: ASSILLGRYIVYEQY

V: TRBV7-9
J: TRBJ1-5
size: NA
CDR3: ALGRDNQPQH

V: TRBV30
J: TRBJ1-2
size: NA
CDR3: AWSRQGANGYT

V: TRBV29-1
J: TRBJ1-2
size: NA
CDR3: SVRTGGYT

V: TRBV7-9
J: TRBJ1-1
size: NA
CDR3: ASSLREWGTEAF

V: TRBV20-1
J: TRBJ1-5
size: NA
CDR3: SAPRGNNQPQH

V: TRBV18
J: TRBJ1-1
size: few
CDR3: ASSPGTAGRTEAF

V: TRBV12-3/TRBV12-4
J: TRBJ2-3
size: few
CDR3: ASSFLNTQY

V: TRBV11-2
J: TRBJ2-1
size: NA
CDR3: ASSLSWTSGKSYNEQF

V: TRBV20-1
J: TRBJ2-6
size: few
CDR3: SARDFSGANVLT

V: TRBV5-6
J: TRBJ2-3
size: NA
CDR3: ASSPGLAPDTQY

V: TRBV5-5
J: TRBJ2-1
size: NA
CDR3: ASSPSVGTPKYNEQF

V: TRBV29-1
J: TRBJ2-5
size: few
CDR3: SVEEASGSWETQY

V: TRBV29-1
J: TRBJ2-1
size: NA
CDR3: SVVLAHNEQF

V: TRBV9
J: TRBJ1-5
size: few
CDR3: ASSGEEHSNQPQH

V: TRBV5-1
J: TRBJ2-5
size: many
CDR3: ASSLVEKVTQY

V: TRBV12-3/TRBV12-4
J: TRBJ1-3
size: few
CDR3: ASSLYTTGNTIY

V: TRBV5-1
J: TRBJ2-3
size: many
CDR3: ASSTGADTQY

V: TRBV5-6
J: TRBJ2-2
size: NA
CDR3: ASSLGPGQGTGELF

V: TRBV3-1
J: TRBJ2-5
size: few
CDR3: ASSQDADSYQETQY

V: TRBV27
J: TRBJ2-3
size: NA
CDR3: ASKPLAGADTQY

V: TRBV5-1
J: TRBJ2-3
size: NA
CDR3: ASSWLADTDTQY

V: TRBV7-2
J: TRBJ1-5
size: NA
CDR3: ASSLLRPQPQH

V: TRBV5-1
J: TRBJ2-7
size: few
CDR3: ASSFGTGGGYEQY

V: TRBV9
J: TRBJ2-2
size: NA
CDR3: ASSVESGTNTGELF